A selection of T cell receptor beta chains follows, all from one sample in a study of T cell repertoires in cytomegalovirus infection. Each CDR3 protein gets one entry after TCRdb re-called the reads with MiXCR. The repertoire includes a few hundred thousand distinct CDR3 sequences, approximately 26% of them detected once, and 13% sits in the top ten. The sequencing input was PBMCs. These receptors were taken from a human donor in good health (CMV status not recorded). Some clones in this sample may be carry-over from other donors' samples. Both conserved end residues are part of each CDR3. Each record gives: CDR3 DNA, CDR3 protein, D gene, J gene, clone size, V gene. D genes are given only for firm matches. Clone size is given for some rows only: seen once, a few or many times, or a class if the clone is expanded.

CDR3 DNA: TGCAGTGCGTGGCGGGATACGAAAGATACGCAGTATTTT
CDR3 protein: CSAWRDTKDTQYF
D gene: -
J gene: TRBJ2-3
clone size: few
V gene: TRBV20-1

CDR3 DNA: TGTGCCAGCAGCTTTTCGGGACAGGGACTAGCTAACTATGGCTACACCTTC
CDR3 protein: CASSFSGQGLANYGYTF
D gene: TRBD1
J gene: TRBJ1-2
clone size: -
V gene: TRBV7-2

CDR3 DNA: TGTGCCAGCAGCCCCAAGGACCGACCGAACACTGAAGCTTTCTTT
CDR3 protein: CASSPKDRPNTEAFF
D gene: -
J gene: TRBJ1-1
clone size: -
V gene: TRBV6-5

CDR3 DNA: TGTGCCAGCAATGCAGGGAAGACGGGCTACACCTTC
CDR3 protein: CASNAGKTGYTF
D gene: -
J gene: TRBJ1-2
clone size: few
V gene: TRBV6-2/TRBV6-3

CDR3 DNA: TGTGCCAGCTCCTCCGGGAGCGGGAGGGCCGACACCGGGGAGCTGTTTTTT
CDR3 protein: CASSSGSGRADTGELFF
D gene: TRBD2
J gene: TRBJ2-2
clone size: many
V gene: TRBV7-2

CDR3 DNA: TGTGCCAGCAGCCCTGGTGGAGGTGGCTTGGGGAAGCAGTTCTTC
CDR3 protein: CASSPGGGGLGKQFF
D gene: -
J gene: TRBJ2-1
clone size: few
V gene: TRBV28

CDR3 DNA: TGTGCCAGCGGACTAGCGCCGTACAGTGAGCAGTTCTTC
CDR3 protein: CASGLAPYSEQFF
D gene: TRBD2
J gene: TRBJ2-1
clone size: few
V gene: TRBV6-1

CDR3 DNA: TGTGCCAGCAGCCCACTCCCGGTGACTAGAGGATCGGAGACCCAGTACTTC
CDR3 protein: CASSPLPVTRGSETQYF
D gene: -
J gene: TRBJ2-5
clone size: many
V gene: TRBV7-8

CDR3 DNA: TGTGCCAGCTCCCCGGGACACACGTTATCACCCCTCCACTTT
CDR3 protein: CASSPGHTLSPLHF
D gene: -
J gene: TRBJ1-6
clone size: -
V gene: TRBV18

CDR3 DNA: TGTGCCAGCGGAGCAATCGGGGAGCTGTTTTTT
CDR3 protein: CASGAIGELFF
D gene: -
J gene: TRBJ2-2
clone size: -
V gene: TRBV5-4

CDR3 DNA: TGTGCCAGCTCACCACGCACTGGGACTAGCGGGATCGAGACCCAGTACTTC
CDR3 protein: CASSPRTGTSGIETQYF
D gene: TRBD2
J gene: TRBJ2-5
clone size: -
V gene: TRBV18

CDR3 DNA: TGTGCCACCAGTGGACGGGGGGCGGCCTACAATGAGCAGTTCTTC
CDR3 protein: CATSGRGAAYNEQFF
D gene: -
J gene: TRBJ2-1
clone size: -
V gene: TRBV24-1

CDR3 DNA: TGTGCCAGCAGCTTATGGAGGACGAGGTCCACGAAGAACACTGAAGCTTTCTTT
CDR3 protein: CASSLWRTRSTKNTEAFF
D gene: -
J gene: TRBJ1-1
clone size: many
V gene: TRBV7-8

CDR3 DNA: TGTGCCACCAGGGCGGGGGGCAGGGGAAATCAGCCCCAGCATTTT
CDR3 protein: CATRAGGRGNQPQHF
D gene: -
J gene: TRBJ1-5
clone size: -
V gene: TRBV27

CDR3 DNA: TGTGCCAGCAGCTTAATAGCGGGCAGGGATTCACCCCTCCACTTT
CDR3 protein: CASSLIAGRDSPLHF
D gene: -
J gene: TRBJ1-6
clone size: many
V gene: TRBV7-2

CDR3 DNA: TGCAGTGCTAGCCGCCCCCGACGTGGTAAAAACATTCAGTACTTC
CDR3 protein: CSASRPRRGKNIQYF
D gene: -
J gene: TRBJ2-4
clone size: few
V gene: TRBV20-1

CDR3 DNA: TGCGCCAGCGGTGAAACAGGGAATTCACCCCTCCACTTT
CDR3 protein: CASGETGNSPLHF
D gene: -
J gene: TRBJ1-6
clone size: -
V gene: TRBV5-1

CDR3 DNA: TGTGCTCAGCAGGAGGGAGCGGGAGTCTATAGTGAGCAGTTCTTC
CDR3 protein: CAQQEGAGVYSEQFF
D gene: TRBD2
J gene: TRBJ2-1
clone size: -
V gene: TRBV28

CDR3 DNA: TGTGCCAGCAGCTCTCGGACCGGCCCGGGGTCACCCCTCCACTTT
CDR3 protein: CASSSRTGPGSPLHF
D gene: -
J gene: TRBJ1-6
clone size: many
V gene: TRBV5-4

CDR3 DNA: TGTGCCAGTAGTTCCGGGGTAGGTGGGGTCCAAGAGACCCAGTACTTC
CDR3 protein: CASSSGVGGVQETQYF
D gene: -
J gene: TRBJ2-5
clone size: -
V gene: TRBV19

CDR3 DNA: TGTGCCAGTTCTGCGGGGAACCGTGGTTACGAGCAGTACTTC
CDR3 protein: CASSAGNRGYEQYF
D gene: -
J gene: TRBJ2-7
clone size: many
V gene: TRBV12-3/TRBV12-4

CDR3 DNA: TGTGCCAGCAGTTACTCGGGGACAGGGGAGCACGAGCAGTACTTC
CDR3 protein: CASSYSGTGEHEQYF
D gene: TRBD1
J gene: TRBJ2-7
clone size: -
V gene: TRBV6-6

CDR3 DNA: TGTGCCAGCAGTTCTATCTGGGATCGGCGACCCCTCCACTTT
CDR3 protein: CASSSIWDRRPLHF
D gene: -
J gene: TRBJ1-6
clone size: few
V gene: TRBV28

CDR3 DNA: TGTGCCAGCAAACCCCTCGACTCCTGGGACCAGCCCCAGCATTTT
CDR3 protein: CASKPLDSWDQPQHF
D gene: -
J gene: TRBJ1-5
clone size: few
V gene: TRBV6-2/TRBV6-3